This TCR beta chain was retrieved from a study of OX40 agonist ivuxolimab in advanced cancers. Study-level information: The patients received agonistic anti-OX40 (CD134) antibody ivuxolimab. Every patient in dose escalation had hepatocellular carcinoma, melanoma, renal cell or head and neck cancer. Study-wide points: Expanded clones were, on average, more numerous in CD8+ T cells than in CD4+. Certain nonresponders likewise exhibited a low normalized T-cell clonal expansion.

The CDR3 has 15 amino acids. The trim removed 8 bases at V and 1 base at J, leaving 7 bases unmatched. Germline V lookup: CDR1 MNHNY, CDR2 SVGAGI (reference sequence). A word on this clone: What it binds is unknown.

The repertoire was sequenced with immunoSEQ multiplex PCR; TCRdb's copy has only in-frame clones and lacks some. This sample yields about 130,000 clones, of which about nine tenths are seen a single time; around 0.99% belongs to the top ten. The V and J genes are TRBV6-6 and TRBJ1-5; TRBD1 aligns across 8 bases. Here the sequenced sample was CD4+ or CD8+ T cells sorted from blood, taken in a trial of the OX40 agonist ivuxolimab. The origin of this receptor is an adult with an advanced solid tumor such as melanoma, head and neck, liver or kidney cancer. CDR3 sequence reads: CASGSQGASNQPQHF. CDR3 sequence (DNA): TGTGCCAGCGGAAGCCAGGGGGCAAGCAATCAGCCCCAGCATTTT.